This is a list of T cell receptor beta chains from one sample in a study of blood T cell repertoires in COVID-19. TCRdb's table, derived via immunoSEQ multiplex PCR, lists solely in-frame clones and lacks some. The table has about 270,000 clones, about 89% seen once; the top ten hold over 2%. What was sequenced was peripheral blood. These TCRs come from a woman between 45 and 60 years old with acute or convalescent COVID-19. Both conserved end residues are part of each CDR3. Each record gives: clone size, D gene, J gene, V gene, CDR3 DNA, CDR3 protein. A D gene is named only where the DNA matches it firmly. Size is stated for part of the rows, as once, few or many counts, or as a class when the clone is expanded.

- | - | TRBJ1-1 | TRBV27 | TGTGCCAGCAGTCCGTCGACAAGGAACACTGAAGCTTTCTTT | CASSPSTRNTEAFF
once | TRBD1 | TRBJ1-2 | TRBV6-6 | TGTGCCAGCAGAAGCAGGACAGGTGCTAACTATGGCTACACCTTC | CASRSRTGANYGYTF
- | TRBD1 | TRBJ1-2 | TRBV28 | TGTGCCAGCAGTAGGGGACAGGCAAACTATGGCTACACCTTC | CASSRGQANYGYTF
- | TRBD1 | TRBJ2-7 | TRBV6-2/TRBV6-3 | TGTGCCAGCAGTCCGGACAGGGGGGGGGAGCAGTACTTC | CASSPDRGGEQYF
- | - | TRBJ2-2 | TRBV18 | TGTGCCAGCTCACCACTAGGAGGGGCCGGGGAGCTGTTTTTT | CASSPLGGAGELFF
once | - | TRBJ1-3 | TRBV2 | TGTGCCAGCAGTGCCCGGTACTCTGGAAACACCATATATTTT | CASSARYSGNTIYF
- | - | TRBJ2-1 | TRBV24-1 | TGTGCCACCAGTCCAGGGGTACGATTCCATGAGCAGTTCTTC | CATSPGVRFHEQFF
- | - | TRBJ2-3 | TRBV28 | TGTGCCAGCAGTTCAACGACAGGAACGCAGTATTTT | CASSSTTGTQYF
- | - | TRBJ1-5 | TRBV21-1 | TGTGCCAGCGGGGGCGCGTGCAATCAGCCCCAGCATTTT | CASGGACNQPQHF
- | TRBD1 | TRBJ1-1 | TRBV27 | TGTGCCAGCAGTTTTACGCCCGTCCGGACAGGGCTCTCTGAAGCTTTCTTT | CASSFTPVRTGLSEAFF
- | TRBD1 | TRBJ1-3 | TRBV5-1 | TGCGCCAGCAGCTGGGGACAGGCTGGAAACACCATATATTTT | CASSWGQAGNTIYF
- | TRBD2 | TRBJ2-1 | TRBV4-1 | TGCGCCAGCAGCCAAGTACGGACTAGCATCAATGAGCAGTTCTTC | CASSQVRTSINEQFF
- | TRBD2 | TRBJ2-1 | TRBV19 | TGTGCCAGTAGTGAGACTAGCGGGGATTACAATGAGCAGTTCTTC | CASSETSGDYNEQFF
- | - | TRBJ1-5 | TRBV28 | TGTGCCAGCAGCTCCGGACAGTTCACACTATCAGCCCAGCATTTT | CASSSGQFTLSAQHF
- | - | TRBJ2-1 | TRBV28 | TGTGCCAGCAGAAGCGCGACTTTAACCGAATCGAGCTCCTACAATGAGCAGTTCTTC | CASRSATLTESSSYNEQFF
- | TRBD2 | TRBJ2-1 | TRBV18 | TGTGCCAGCTCACCGATAGCGGGAGATCAGGGTAATGAGCAGTTCTTC | CASSPIAGDQGNEQFF
- | - | TRBJ2-4 | TRBV27 | TGTGCCAGCAGTTTTTCACAGAAAAACATTCAGTACTTC | CASSFSQKNIQYF
- | TRBD1 | TRBJ1-5 | TRBV2 | TGTGCCAGCAGTGGGCCCGGGACAGAGCCCCAGCATTTT | CASSGPGTEPQHF
- | - | TRBJ2-5 | TRBV24-1 | TGTGCCACCAGTGAACCTGACACACAAGAGACCCAGTACTTC | CATSEPDTQETQYF
- | - | TRBJ2-2 | TRBV7-3 | TGTGCCAGCAGCTTAAGGCGCGGGGTCGGGTTCGGGGAGCTGTTTTTT | CASSLRRGVGFGELFF
- | - | TRBJ2-1 | TRBV5-1 | TGCGCCAGCAGCTTCGTTATGGCACGACATTCGAGCTCCTACAATGAGCAGTTCTTC | CASSFVMARHSSSYNEQFF
- | - | TRBJ1-1 | TRBV5-1 | TGCGCCAGCAGTCGGAACACTGAAGCTTTCTTT | CASSRNTEAFF